This TCR beta chain was observed in a study of blood T cells in healthy people across ages. Whole-study findings and limits: It was found that TCR beta diversity correlated strongly with the percentage of naive T cells. Since the PBMCs were unsorted, naive and antigen-experienced cells could not be conclusively compared.

CDR3 length: 15 residues. With 1 base removed from V and 7 bases from J, the gap between germline ends came to 14 bases. The germline gives CDR1 LGHDT, CDR2 YNNKEL (reference sequence). As for this clonotype: Its specificity is not known.

It was with a sample-barcoded 5' primer and a J-beta primer mix that a second PCR of roughly 7 to 11 cycles was run. All samples gave at least 2.5 million CDR3-containing paired-end reads. Via MiXCR, TCRdb re-called the 5' RACE reads, giving one row per CDR3 protein. The top ten clones hold over 7% of a sample with roughly 1,700,000 distinct CDR3 sequences, 28% of them seen once. Each donor gave roughly 9.1 milliliters of peripheral blood. The TCR originated in a woman between 25 and 40 years old in good health. The chain joins TRBV3-1 to TRBJ1-5; D uncertain. Sequencing was carried out using blood. The CDR3 coding sequence is TGTGCCAGCAGCCAAGTCCCGAAAAGCTGGCAGCCCCAGCATTTT. This translates into CASSQVPKSWQPQHF.